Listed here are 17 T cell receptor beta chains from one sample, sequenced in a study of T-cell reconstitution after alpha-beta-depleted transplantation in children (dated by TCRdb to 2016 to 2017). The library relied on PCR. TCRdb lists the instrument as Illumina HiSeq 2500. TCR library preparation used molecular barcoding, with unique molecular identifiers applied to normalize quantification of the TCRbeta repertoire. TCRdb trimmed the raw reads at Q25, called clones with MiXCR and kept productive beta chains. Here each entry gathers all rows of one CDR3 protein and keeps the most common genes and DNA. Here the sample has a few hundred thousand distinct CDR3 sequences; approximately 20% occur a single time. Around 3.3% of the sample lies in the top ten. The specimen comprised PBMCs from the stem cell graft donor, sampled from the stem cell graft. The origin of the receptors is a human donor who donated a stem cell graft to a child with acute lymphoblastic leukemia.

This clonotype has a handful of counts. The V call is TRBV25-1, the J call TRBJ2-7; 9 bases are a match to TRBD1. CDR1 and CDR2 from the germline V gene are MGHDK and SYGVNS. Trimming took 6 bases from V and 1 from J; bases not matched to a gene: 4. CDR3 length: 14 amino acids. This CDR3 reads CASRNRGHSYEQYF. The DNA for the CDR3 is TGTGCCAGCAGAAACAGGGGGCATTCCTACGAGCAGTACTTC.

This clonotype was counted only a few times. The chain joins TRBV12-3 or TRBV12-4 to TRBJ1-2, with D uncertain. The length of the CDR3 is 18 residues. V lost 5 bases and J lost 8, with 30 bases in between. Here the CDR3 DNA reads TGTGCCAGCAGTCCTAGGAGGTTCGAAGGGAGTGGAGGAAAGGGCTACACCTTC. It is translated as CASSPRRFEGSGGKGYTF.

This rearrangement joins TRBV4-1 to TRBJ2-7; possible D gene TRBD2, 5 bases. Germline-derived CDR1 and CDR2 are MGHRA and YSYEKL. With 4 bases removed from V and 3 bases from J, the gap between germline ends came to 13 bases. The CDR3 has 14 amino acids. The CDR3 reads CASSPRAGNYEQYF. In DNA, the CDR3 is TGCGCCAGCAGCCCGAGGGCAGGAAACTACGAGCAGTACTTC.

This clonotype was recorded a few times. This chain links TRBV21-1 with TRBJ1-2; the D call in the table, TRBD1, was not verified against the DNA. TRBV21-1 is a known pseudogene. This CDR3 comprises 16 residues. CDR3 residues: CASSKGGDRANYGYTF. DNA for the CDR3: TGTGCCAGCAGCAAAGGGGGGGACAGGGCGAACTATGGCTACACCTTC.

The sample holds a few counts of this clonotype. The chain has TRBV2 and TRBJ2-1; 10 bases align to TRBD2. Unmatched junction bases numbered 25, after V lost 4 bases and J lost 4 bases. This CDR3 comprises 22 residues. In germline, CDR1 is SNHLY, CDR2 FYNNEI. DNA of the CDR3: TGTGCCAGCAGTGCCCCGCCGCAGGACAGGCTGAGACTAGCGGGTACATACAATGAGCAGTTCTTC. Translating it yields CASSAPPQDRLRLAGTYNEQFF.

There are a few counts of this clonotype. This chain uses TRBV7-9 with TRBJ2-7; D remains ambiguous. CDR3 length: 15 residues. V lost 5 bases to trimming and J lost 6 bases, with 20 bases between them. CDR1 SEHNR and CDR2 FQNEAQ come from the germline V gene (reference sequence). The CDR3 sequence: CASSPPGLRAVEQYF. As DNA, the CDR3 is TGTGCCAGCAGCCCCCCGGGCCTAAGGGCGGTCGAGCAGTACTTC. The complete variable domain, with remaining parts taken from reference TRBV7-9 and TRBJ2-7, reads DTGVSQNPRHKITKRGQNVTFRCDPISEHNRLYWYRQTLGQGPEFLTYFQNEAQLEKSRLLSDRFSAERPKGSFSTLEIQRTEQGDSAMYLCASSPPGLRAVEQYFGPGTRLTVT.

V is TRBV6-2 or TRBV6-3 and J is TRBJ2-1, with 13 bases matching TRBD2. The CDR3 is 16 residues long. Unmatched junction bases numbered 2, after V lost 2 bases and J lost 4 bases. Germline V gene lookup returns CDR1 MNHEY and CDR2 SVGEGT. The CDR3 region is CASSYRTSGRYNEQFF. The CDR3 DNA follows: TGTGCCAGCAGTTACCGGACTAGCGGGAGATACAATGAGCAGTTCTTC.

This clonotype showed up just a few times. CDR3 amino acids: CASSLWDGYEQYF. The DNA of the CDR3 is TGCGCCAGCAGCTTGTGGGACGGCTACGAGCAGTACTTC. V and J are TRBV5-1 and TRBJ2-7, with D possibly being TRBD1 or TRBD2 (5 bases each). Germline CDR1 and CDR2: SGHRS and YFSETQ. The CDR3 is 13 amino acids. Trimming removed 1 base from V and 3 bases from J, with 8 bases in between.

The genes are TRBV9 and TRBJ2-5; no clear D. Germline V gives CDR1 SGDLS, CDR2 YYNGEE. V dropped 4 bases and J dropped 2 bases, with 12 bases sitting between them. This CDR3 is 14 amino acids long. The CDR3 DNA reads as TGTGCCAGCAGCAGGACGCGTAATCAAGAGACCCAGTACTTC. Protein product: CASSRTRNQETQYF.

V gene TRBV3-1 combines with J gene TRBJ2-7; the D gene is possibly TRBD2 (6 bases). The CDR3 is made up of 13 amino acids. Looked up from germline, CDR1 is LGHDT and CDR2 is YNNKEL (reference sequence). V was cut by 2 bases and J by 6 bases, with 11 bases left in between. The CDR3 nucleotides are TGTGCCAGCAGCCAATGGGAGGAGCCCGAGCAGTACTTC. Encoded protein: CASSQWEEPEQYF.

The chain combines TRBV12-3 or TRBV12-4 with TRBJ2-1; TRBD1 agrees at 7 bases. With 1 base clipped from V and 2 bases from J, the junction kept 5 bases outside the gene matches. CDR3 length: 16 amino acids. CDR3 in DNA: TGTGCCAGCAGTTTAGAAGGGACAGCGCCCTACAATGAGCAGTTCTTC. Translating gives CASSLEGTAPYNEQFF.

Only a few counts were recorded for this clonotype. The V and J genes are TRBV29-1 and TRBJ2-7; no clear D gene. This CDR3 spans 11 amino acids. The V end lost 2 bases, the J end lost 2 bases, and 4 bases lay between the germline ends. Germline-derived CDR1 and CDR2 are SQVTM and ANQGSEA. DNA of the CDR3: TGCAGCGTTGAATTAACCTACGAGCAGTACTTC. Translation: CSVELTYEQYF.

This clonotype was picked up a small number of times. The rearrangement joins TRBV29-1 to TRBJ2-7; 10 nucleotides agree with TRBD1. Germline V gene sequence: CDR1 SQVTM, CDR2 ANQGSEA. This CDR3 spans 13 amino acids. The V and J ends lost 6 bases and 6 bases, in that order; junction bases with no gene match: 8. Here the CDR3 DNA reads TGCAGCGTGGCTGGGACAGGGGTTCCCGAGCAGTACTTC. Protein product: CSVAGTGVPEQYF.

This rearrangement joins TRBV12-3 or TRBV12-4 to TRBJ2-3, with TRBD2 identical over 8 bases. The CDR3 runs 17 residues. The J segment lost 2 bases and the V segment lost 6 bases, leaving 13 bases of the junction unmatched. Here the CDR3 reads CASSPVGGRTVTDTQYF. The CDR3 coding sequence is TGTGCCAGCAGCCCCGTGGGCGGGAGGACCGTCACAGATACGCAGTATTTT.

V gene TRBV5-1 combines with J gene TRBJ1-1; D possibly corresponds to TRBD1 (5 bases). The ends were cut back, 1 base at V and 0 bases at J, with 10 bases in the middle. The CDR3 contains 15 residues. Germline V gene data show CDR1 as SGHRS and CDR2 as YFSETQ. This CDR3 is CASSLTGRMNTEAFF. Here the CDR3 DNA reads TGCGCCAGCAGCTTGACGGGACGGATGAACACTGAAGCTTTCTTT. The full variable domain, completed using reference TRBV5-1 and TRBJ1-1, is KAGVTQTPRYLIKTRGQQVTLSCSPISGHRSVSWYQQTPGQGLQFLFEYFSETQRNKGNFPGRFSGRQFSNSRSEMNVSTLELGDSALYLCASSLTGRMNTEAFFGQGTRLTVV.

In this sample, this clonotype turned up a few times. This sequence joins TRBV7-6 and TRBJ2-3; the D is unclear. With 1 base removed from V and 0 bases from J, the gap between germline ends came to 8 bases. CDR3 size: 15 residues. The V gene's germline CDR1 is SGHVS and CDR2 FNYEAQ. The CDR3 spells CASSLGQISTDTQYF. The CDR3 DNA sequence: TGTGCCAGCAGCTTAGGTCAGATAAGCACAGATACGCAGTATTTT.

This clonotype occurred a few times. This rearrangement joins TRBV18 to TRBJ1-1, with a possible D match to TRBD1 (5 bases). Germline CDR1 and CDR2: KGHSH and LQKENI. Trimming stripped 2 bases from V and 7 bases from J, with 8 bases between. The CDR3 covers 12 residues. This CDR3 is CASSPSDSEAFF. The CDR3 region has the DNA TGTGCCAGCTCACCATCCGACAGTGAAGCTTTCTTT.